This entry is about one T cell receptor beta chain. This sample was taken from a study of shared T cell receptors in the human thymus. Libraries were prepared by immunoSEQ multiplex PCR; TCRdb keeps only in-frame clonotypes and omits some of them. The sample includes roughly 68,000 clones, about 95% of them seen just once. Material for sequencing was thymocytes. The receptor comes from a human donor.

The CDR3 here is CASSPPPRAGYTEAFF. The CDR3 DNA is TGTGCCAGCTCACCACCCCCCAGGGCGGGGTACACTGAAGCTTTCTTT. The chain recombines TRBV18 with TRBJ1-1; tentative D call: TRBD1 (5 bases). V was clipped by 0 bases and J by 3 bases, with 14 bases between them. The CDR3 is made up of 16 amino acids. Germline assignment: CDR1 KGHSH and CDR2 LQKENI.